The clone carrying this T cell receptor beta chain was observed a few times. The assay was immunoSEQ multiplex PCR, and TCRdb's table has in-frame clones only and misses some. The sample records about 140,000 clones, about 86% being singletons. This sample was included in a study of control samples from healthy donors and cancer patients. The CDR3 sequence is 15 residues long. V shed 1 base and J shed 5 bases, with 12 bases lying between them. Germline loops: CDR1 SGHAT, CDR2 FQNNGV. The sequenced sample consisted of blood. The chain recombines TRBV11-2 with TRBJ2-1, with D perhaps matching TRBD1 (7 bases). This clonotype was sampled from a man aged 18-30 years in good health. Here the CDR3 DNA reads TGTGCCAGCAGCTTAGCAGGGGGGAGAAACAATGAGCAGTTCTTC. This codes for CASSLAGGRNNEQFF.